Each of the 11 T cell receptor beta chains below was sequenced from the same sample in a study of breast tumors, draining lymph nodes, adjacent tissues (TCRdb year 2016). The axillary draining lymph nodes of breast cancer patients were the source of the lymph node samples. The library was made by multiplex PCR. Sequencing took place on an Illumina HiSeq 2000. TCRdb's own reprocessing of the public reads used fastp at Q25 and MiXCR and kept productive beta chains. Rows merge per CDR3 protein into single entries with the most common DNA and genes. Across this sample there are about 180,000 distinct CDR3 sequences, with about 30% seen only once. The ten largest clones represent more than 3.5% of the sample. The sample consisted of axillary lymph node tissue. These receptors came from a female donor with breast cancer. Some clones in this sample may be carry-over from other donors' samples.

This clonotype was observed once. The gene calls are TRBV24-1 and TRBJ1-6; tentatively, D is TRBD1 (6 bases). CDR3 size: 13 residues. In germline, CDR1 is KGHDR, CDR2 SFDVKD. Trimming took 6 bases from V and 13 from J, leaving 15 bases between them. CDR3 DNA: TGTGCCACCAGTCCAGTCACAGGGCCTCCCCTCCACTTT. Protein product: CATSPVTGPPLHF.

This clonotype showed up just once. The chain combines TRBV24-1 with TRBJ2-5, with D maybe TRBD2 (6 bases). The germline V gene has CDR1 KGHDR and CDR2 SFDVKD. The length of the CDR3 is 14 residues. For the CDR3, the DNA is TGTGCTGGGGCGGATAGCGGTACTATGGAGACCCAGTACTTC. Protein product: CAGADSGTMETQYF.

Worth noting for this clonotype: A much bigger clone sits one base away, suggesting this may be a read error. CDR3: CSARGGVGNPPQHF. The CDR3 nucleotides read TGCAGTGCTAGGGGGGGGGTTGGCAATCCGCCCCAGCATTTT. This chain uses TRBV20-1 with TRBJ1-5; a possible D gene is TRBD1 (5 bases). The germline V gene has CDR1 DFQATT and CDR2 SNEGSKA (reference sequence). The CDR3 is made up of 14 amino acids.

This clonotype was seen many times. The V gene is TRBV5-1, the J gene TRBJ1-4, with D unresolved. CDR1 and CDR2 (germline): SGHRS, YFSETQ. The CDR3 contains 15 residues. The germline V and J ends were trimmed by 0 bases and 8 bases, with 14 bases remaining between them. The CDR3 nucleotides read TGCGCCAGCAGCTTGGAACCAGGAGCTGGCGAAAAACTGTTTTTT. The encoded protein is CASSLEPGAGEKLFF.

This clonotype was counted at least ten times. V usage is TRBV30 and J usage is TRBJ1-4, with D possibly being TRBD1 (6 bases). CDR1 is GTSNPN, CDR2 SVGIG, per germline (reference sequence). V shed 2 bases and J shed 7 bases, with 14 bases lying between them. This CDR3 has 14 residues. The CDR3 region has the DNA TGTGCCTGGAGTCCCAACCAGGGGTTTGAAAAACTGTTTTTT. It translates to CAWSPNQGFEKLFF.

There are many counts of this clonotype. This may be a read error, as it is one base from a much larger clone. The chain employs TRBV24-1 and TRBJ1-2; the match to TRBD1 covers 7 bases. Germline values: CDR1 KGHDR, CDR2 SFDVKD. This CDR3 comprises 19 residues. The CDR3 sequence is CALKQPGTAAGGPNYGYPF. Here the CDR3 DNA reads TGTGCCCTAAAACAACCAGGGACAGCGGCCGGGGGCCCTAACTATGGCTACCCCTTC.

This clonotype showed up many times. This chain links TRBV3-1 with TRBJ2-2; D unresolved. This CDR3 has 17 residues. Trimming cost V 4 bases and J 10 bases, with 25 bases left between them. Germline V gives CDR1 LGHDT, CDR2 YNNKEL (reference sequence). The CDR3 coding sequence is TGTGCCAGCAGCCCCCAAACGGGCCCCGTAAAGATACCGGAGCTGTTTTTT. Protein sequence: CASSPQTGPVKIPELFF.

Many counts were recorded for this clonotype. The gene calls are TRBV6-5 and TRBJ2-3; TRBD2 aligns across 8 bases. Trimming cost V 5 bases and J 3 bases; bases outside gene matches: 7. From germline, CDR1 is MNHEY and CDR2 SVGAGI. This CDR3 region has 15 residues. This CDR3 reads CASSPLAGKTDTQYF. The CDR3 DNA is TGTGCCAGCAGTCCCTTAGCGGGGAAAACAGATACGCAGTATTTT.

The table lists this clonotype with a few counts. A clone one base away is much larger, so this may be a read error. V gene TRBV7-7 combines with J gene TRBJ2-5, with D possibly TRBD1 on 6 matching bases. The CDR3 extends over 17 amino acids. Germline V gene data show CDR1 as SSHAT and CDR2 as FNYEAQ (reference sequence). The CDR3 loop reads CASSLGTQGWEGETQYF. The CDR3 DNA follows: TGTGCTAGCAGCTTGGGGACCCAGGGGTGGGAAGGAGAGACCCAGTACTTC.

This clonotype was picked up a small number of times. The CDR3 spells CSVGGGSETQYF. The CDR3 coding sequence is TGCAGCGTGGGGGGAGGGTCGGAGACCCAGTACTTC. The V gene is TRBV29-1, the J gene TRBJ2-5; 7 bases align to TRBD2. There are 12 residues in the CDR3. V lost 6 bases to trimming and J lost 5 bases; unmatched junction nucleotides: 6. Germline V gives CDR1 SQVTM, CDR2 ANQGSEA.

Details on this clonotype: This may be a read error, as it is one base from a much larger clone. This is likely a read error, given that the CDR3 carries no conserved phenylalanine or tryptophan at its end. It is unclear where the CDR3 begins or ends on the DNA, so no DNA is shown, and the CDR3 is as TCRdb lists it. V gene TRBV2 combines with J gene TRBJ1-1. Termini included, the CDR3 measures 11 amino acids. CDR1 and CDR2 (germline): SNHLY, FYNNEI. CDR3 amino acids: CASSEPKERKL.